The rows below give T cell receptor beta chains drawn from one sample of a study of cytotoxic CD8 clonotypes in ibrutinib-treated CLL. Sequenced by immunoSEQ multiplex PCR; TCRdb stores in-frame clones only, minus some. This sample yields about 76,000 clones, of which roughly 80% are seen a single time; approximately 35% belongs to the top ten. Here the sequenced sample was PBMCs, taken after 24 months of ibrutinib treatment. The source of these receptors is a human donor with chronic lymphocytic leukemia. The conserved cysteine and the conserved F or W are not part of the CDR3 here.

TRBV5-1	14	ASSWTSGSRYNEQF
TRBV6-4	13	ASSEGSSTNEKLF
TRBV2	8	ASSGDRGF
TRBV4-1	13	ASSQGQGIAYEQY
TRBV2	15	ASSEGTSGRAGDTQY
TRBV19	14	ASSGRQGAGYNEQF
TRBV7-9	12	ASSPGAGAGELF
TRBV6-5	10	ASSYNTGELF
TRBV11-1	16	ASSPTSGGNSGANVLT
TRBV5-6	12	ASSLRVSNQPQH
TRBV7-3	12	ASSPGLAWDTQY
TRBV7-6	13	ASTRPGGMNTEAF
TRBV7-2	13	ASSLGTSGSYEQY
TRBV2	12	ASSRLGSTDTQY
TRBV18	15	ASSLLDRPSSGNTIY
TRBV6-5	11	AGSYPTGAGYT
TRBV5-6	13	ASSIGTSGRNEQF
TRBV4-1	13	ASDTPGQGTDTQY
TRBV6-5	9	ASSLAGTQY
TRBV7-9	12	ASSLDRGDREQY
TRBV28	13	ASSFGGIRADTQY
TRBV15	14	ATSRDLVIPNYGYT
TRBV7-9	13	ASSLNRGLSAEAF
TRBV14	12	ASSPQVATGELF
TRBV11-2	17	ASSLVASGIKQITDTQY
TRBV13	13	ASSATASSYNEQF
TRBV25-1	14	ASSESGRAATDTQY